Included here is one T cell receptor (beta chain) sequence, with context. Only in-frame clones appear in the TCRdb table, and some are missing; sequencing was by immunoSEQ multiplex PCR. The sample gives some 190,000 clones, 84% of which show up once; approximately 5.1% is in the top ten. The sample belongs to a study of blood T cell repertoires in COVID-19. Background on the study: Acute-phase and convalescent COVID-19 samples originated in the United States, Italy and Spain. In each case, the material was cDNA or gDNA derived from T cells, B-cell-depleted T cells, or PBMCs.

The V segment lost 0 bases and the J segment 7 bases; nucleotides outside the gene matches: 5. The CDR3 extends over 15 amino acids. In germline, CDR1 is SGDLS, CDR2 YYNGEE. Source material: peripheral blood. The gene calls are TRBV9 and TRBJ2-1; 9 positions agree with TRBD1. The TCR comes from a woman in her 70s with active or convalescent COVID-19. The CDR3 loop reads CASSVVGQGTNEQFF. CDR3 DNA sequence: TGTGCCAGCAGCGTAGTTGGACAGGGGACGAATGAGCAGTTCTTC.